These 20 T cell receptor beta chains were sequenced from one sample in a study of tumor and adjacent non-tumor tissue in lung cancer. A modified ARM-PCR protocol with three rounds of nested PCR amplified TCRbeta. TCRdb fed the multiplex PCR reads into MiXCR, producing one record per CDR3 protein. Of fewer than 100,000 distinct CDR3 sequences listed, 72% are singletons. No cell sorting was done before RNA was extracted from the tissue. Sequencing input: lung tumor tissue. These receptors were taken from a woman aged 40 to 55 with non-small cell lung cancer.

About this clonotype itself: With a much larger clone just one base away, this may be a read error. This chain uses TRBV5-1 with TRBJ2-2, with D perhaps TRBD1 (6 bases). The CDR3 contains 16 residues. Germline CDR1 and CDR2: SGHRS and YFSETQ. CDR3 residues: CASSLGQRRNTGDLFF. CDR3 DNA: TGCGCCAGCAGCTTAGGACAGCGGCGGAACACCGGGGACCTGTTTTTT. Full variable domain (rest looked up from reference TRBV5-1 and TRBJ2-2): KAGVTQTPRYLIKTRGQQVTLSCSPISGHRSVSWYQQTPGQGLQFLFEYFSETQRNKGNFPGRFSGRQFSNSRSEMNVSTLELGDSALYLCASSLGQRRNTGDLFFGEGSRLTVL.

Points on this clonotype: One end of the junction is discordant with germline, which a read error may explain. The J gene is TRBJ2-1, the V gene TRBV5-4, with 9 bases fitting TRBD1. The length of the CDR3 is 14 residues. In germline, CDR1 is SGHNT, CDR2 YYREEE (reference sequence). Here the CDR3 reads CASSSGTGINGQFF. The DNA of the CDR3 is TGTGCCAGTAGCTCCGGGACAGGGATCAATGGGCAGTTTTTC.

As concerns this clonotype: An end of the junction differs from the germline gene, which may be a read error. V and J are TRBV6-2 or TRBV6-3 and TRBJ2-6; tentatively, D is TRBD1 (5 bases). This CDR3 spans 14 amino acids. Germline CDR1 is MNHEY and CDR2 is SVGEGT. CDR3 bases: TGTGCCTGCAGTTACTCCTCTGGGGCCAACGTCCTGACCTTC. Translation gives CACSYSSGANVLTF.

On this clonotype: In this CDR3 the conserved last residue, phenylalanine or tryptophan, is missing, so a read error is likely. V and J are TRBV2 and TRBJ2-1, with a possible D match to TRBD2 (6 bases). Germline CDR1 and CDR2: SNHLY and FYNNEI. V was shortened by 6 bases and J by 10 bases, with 10 bases between the two germline ends. The CDR3 is 11 amino acids. CDR3 in amino acids: CASRGGDEQFL. In nucleotides, the CDR3 is TGTGCCAGCAGAGGCGGGGACGAGCAGTTCTTA.

Sample share makes this clonotype medium-sized. The chain combines TRBV11-2 with TRBJ2-7, with D tentatively TRBD1 (5 bases). Trimming left V 5 bases short and J 0 bases short, with 8 bases between. This CDR3 is 13 amino acids long. Germline CDR1 SGHAT, CDR2 FQNNGV. The CDR3 bases are TGTGCCAGCAGCCCGACAGACTCCTACGAGCAGTACTTC. Its protein is CASSPTDSYEQYF.

This chain uses TRBV11-2 with TRBJ2-1; tentative D call: TRBD2 (6 bases). Germline V gene data show CDR1 as SGHAT and CDR2 as FQNNGV. This CDR3 spans 14 amino acids. The CDR3 protein is CANSLEGGYNEQFF. The DNA for the CDR3 is TGTGCTAACAGCTTAGAGGGAGGATACAATGAGCAGTTCTTC.

This clonotype has ten or more counts. The chain carries TRBV6-5 and TRBJ2-6; 7 bases fit TRBD1. From germline, CDR1 is MNHEY and CDR2 SVGAGI. Germline trimming cut 6 bases from V and 0 bases from J; bases unmatched to any gene: 8. This CDR3 contains 17 residues. Written as DNA, the CDR3 is TGTGCCAGCAGCAGACAGGGAAGCTACTCTGGGGCCAACGTCCTGACTTTC. Translation gives CASSRQGSYSGANVLTF.

Worth noting for this clonotype: At one end, the junction sequence differs from germline, possibly due to a read error. The chain is built from TRBV5-6 and TRBJ2-3; D gene uncertain. CDR3 length equals 14 residues. Germline CDR1 SGHDT, CDR2 YYEEEE. Here the CDR3 DNA reads TGTGCCAACAGCTTGCATGGTGCGGAGAATACGCAGTATTTT. This sequence encodes CANSLHGAENTQYF. The full variable domain, completed using reference TRBV5-6 and TRBJ2-3, is DAGVTQSPTHLIKTRGQQVTLRCSPKSGHDTVSWYQQALGQGPQFIFQYYEEEERQRGNFPDRFSGHQFPNYSSELNVNALLLGDSALYLCANSLHGAENTQYFGPGTRLTVL.

This clonotype was detected ten times or more. The chain is built from TRBV12-3 or TRBV12-4 and TRBJ2-2; D might be TRBD2 (6 bases). V dropped 6 bases and J dropped 3 bases, with 20 bases sitting between them. The CDR3 length is 17 residues. The CDR3 DNA follows: TGTGCCAGCAGCTTGCCATATTCTAGCGCCTACACCGGGGAGCTGTTTTTT. It encodes CASSLPYSSAYTGELFF.

The chain recombines TRBV6-2 or TRBV6-3 with TRBJ2-5; a weak D match, TRBD2 (5 bases). The CDR3 has 17 amino acids. Germline V gene lookup returns CDR1 MNHEY and CDR2 SVGEGT. Trimming cost V 4 bases and J 1 base, with 19 bases left between them. The CDR3 DNA is TGTGCCAGCAGTTGCTCGATCATGCGGGCCTGCCAAGAGACCCAGTACTTC. It is translated as CASSCSIMRACQETQYF.

The table lists this clonotype with a few counts. This sequence joins TRBV29-1 and TRBJ2-7; the match to TRBD1 covers 9 bases. CDR3 length: 13 amino acids. Germline V CDR1 and CDR2: SQVTM, ANQGSEA. CDR3 amino acids: CRVIDRGSFKQYF. CDR3 DNA: TGCAGAGTTATAGACAGGGGGTCTTTTAAGCAGTACTTC.

This clonotype appeared many times. The CDR3 is CASSPGQGGMGEQFF. The CDR3 coding sequence is TGTGCCAGCAGCCCGGGACAGGGGGGAATGGGTGAGCAGTTCTTC. This chain joins TRBV12-3 or TRBV12-4 and TRBJ2-1, with 11 positions matching TRBD1. This CDR3 spans 15 amino acids. V lost 6 bases and J lost 9; bases outside the gene matches: 10.

This clonotype was recorded once. The junction and the germline gene differ at one end; a read error may be behind it. The chain is built from TRBV29-1 and TRBJ1-2; no firm D call. CDR3 length equals 11 residues. Germline V gene data show CDR1 as SQVTM and CDR2 as ANQGSEA. The CDR3, as DNA: TGTAGCATCCTCCTGAACTATGGCTACACCTTC. It codes for CSILLNYGYTF.

CDR3 residues: CASKGGNQYEQYF. CDR3 DNA: TGTGCCAGCAAGGGAGGGAATCAATACGAGCAGTACTTC. The rearrangement uses TRBV7-2 and TRBJ2-7; 7 bases are shared with TRBD2. V shed 7 bases, J shed 4 bases, and the junction held 7 bases outside the gene matches. The germline CDR1 and CDR2 sequences are SGHTA and FQGNSA. The length of the CDR3 is 13 residues.

Of note for this clonotype: At one of its ends the junction is not consistent with the germline gene, which may arise from a read error. The V and J genes are TRBV11-3 and TRBJ2-7; 8 bases are shared with TRBD2. The CDR3 totals 14 residues. Germline-derived CDR1 and CDR2 are SGHNT and YENEEA. CDR3 DNA sequence: TGTGTCAGCAGCCCCCCGGGGGGGGTGTACAAGCAGTACTTC. It codes for CVSSPPGGVYKQYF.

This clonotype was seen only a few times. For the CDR3, the DNA is TGTGCCAGCAGCTTAATGGGTAGCGGGAACTCAGAGACCCAGTACTTC. The encoded protein is CASSLMGSGNSETQYF. The rearrangement links TRBV7-8 to TRBJ2-5; 8 bases align to TRBD2. The germline V gene encodes CDR1 SGHVS and CDR2 FQNEAQ. CDR3 length: 16 amino acids. Trimming removed 2 bases from V and 4 bases from J; junction bases left unmatched: 9.

The CDR3 loop reads CTSSFYQGIRYREFHEQYF. DNA for the CDR3: TGTACTAGCAGCTTCTATCAGGGAATCCGGTACAGGGAATTCCACGAGCAGTACTTC. V usage is TRBV11-2 and J usage is TRBJ2-7; D tentatively reads TRBD1 or TRBD2 (6 bases each). This CDR3 comprises 19 residues. Germline loops: CDR1 SGHAT, CDR2 FQNNGV.

The chain is built from TRBV6-6 and TRBJ2-2, with D maybe TRBD2 (5 bases). CDR3 size: 15 residues. Trimming stripped 6 bases from V and 2 bases from J, with 13 bases between. CDR1 and CDR2 from the germline V gene are MNHNY and SVGAGI (reference sequence). This CDR3 reads CASRTTKGNTGELFF. Here the CDR3 DNA reads TGTGCCAGCAGGACGACTAAGGGTAACACCGGGGAGCTGTTTTTT.

In this sample, this clonotype turned up once. This may arise from a read error, as a much more abundant clone is one base away. The chain joins TRBV20-1 to TRBJ1-6; 7 bases are shared with TRBD1. After removal of 3 bases from V and 2 bases from J, the junction contained 16 bases not matched to a gene. This CDR3 spans 19 amino acids. Germline CDR1 and CDR2: DFQATT and SNEGSKA (reference sequence). The CDR3 is CSARSSTGTLITYNSPLHF. The CDR3 coding sequence is TGCAGTGCTAGGAGCTCGACAGGGACTTTAATAACCTATAATTCACCCCTCCACTTT.

On this clonotype: Its ends do not fully match the called genes, so a read error is possible. The V gene is TRBV14, the J gene TRBJ2-1; 7 positions match TRBD2. The CDR3 totals 21 residues. The germline gives CDR1 SGHDN, CDR2 FVKESK. The CDR3 reads CAGSQGPRPGLSKSSYNEEFF. DNA for the CDR3: TGTGCCGGCAGCCAAGGCCCCCGCCCGGGACTATCGAAAAGCTCCTACAATGAGGAGTTCTTC.